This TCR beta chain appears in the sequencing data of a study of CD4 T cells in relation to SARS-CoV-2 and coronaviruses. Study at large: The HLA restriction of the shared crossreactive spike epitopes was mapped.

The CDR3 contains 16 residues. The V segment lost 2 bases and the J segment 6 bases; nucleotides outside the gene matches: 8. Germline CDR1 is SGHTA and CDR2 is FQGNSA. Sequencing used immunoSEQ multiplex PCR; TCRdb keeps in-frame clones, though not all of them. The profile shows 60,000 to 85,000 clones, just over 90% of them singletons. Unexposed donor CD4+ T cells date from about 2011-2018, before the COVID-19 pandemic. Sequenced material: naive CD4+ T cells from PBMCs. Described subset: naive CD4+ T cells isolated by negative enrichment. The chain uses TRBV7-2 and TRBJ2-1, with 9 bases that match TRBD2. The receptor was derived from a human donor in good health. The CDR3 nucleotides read TGTGCCAGCAGCTTAATCGGGCTAGCGGGGACCAATGAGCAGTTCTTC. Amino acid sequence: CASSLIGLAGTNEQFF.